Each of the 27 T cell receptor beta chains below was sequenced from the same sample in a study of control samples from healthy donors and cancer patients. Profiling relied on immunoSEQ multiplex PCR, and the TCRdb table lists in-frame clones only, not all of them. The data show about 170,000 clones, with approximately 90% seen just once and about 12% held by the top ten. The sequencing sample was made of blood. The origin of the receptors is a young man in good health.

J is TRBJ2-2 and V is TRBV2; 7 nucleotides match TRBD1. Germline V gene data show CDR1 as SNHLY and CDR2 as FYNNEI. The CDR3 length is 16 residues. V lost 3 bases to trimming and J lost 4 bases; unmatched junction nucleotides: 8. The CDR3 here is CASSEDDRAGTGELFF. The CDR3 DNA sequence: TGTGCCAGCAGTGAGGATGACAGGGCGGGCACCGGGGAGCTGTTTTTT.

This chain joins TRBV29-1 and TRBJ1-1; the D is unclear. Germline V gene sequence: CDR1 SQVTM, CDR2 ANQGSEA. The CDR3 length is 12 residues. With 6 bases removed from V and 0 bases from J, the gap between germline ends came to 8 bases. The CDR3 coding sequence is TGCAGCGTCTCTCTTTTGAACACTGAAGCTTTCTTT. It yields the protein CSVSLLNTEAFF.

J is TRBJ1-2 and V is TRBV6-5; D is possibly TRBD1 (5 bases). CDR3 length: 15 residues. Germline lookup yields CDR1 MNHEY and CDR2 SVGAGI. V gave up 10 bases and J gave up 6 bases, with 24 bases separating them. The CDR3 DNA is TGTGCCACCAAGTCCGGGACGGCGGGCGTCAATGGCTACACCTTC. Translated, it gives CATKSGTAGVNGYTF.

The rearrangement joins TRBV7-9 to TRBJ1-4, with 7 bases fitting TRBD1. Germline CDR1 and CDR2: SEHNR and FQNEAQ (reference sequence). Trimming cost V 5 bases and J 5 bases; bases outside gene matches: 5. The CDR3 has 14 residues. The CDR3 DNA reads TGTGCCAGCAGCCGGGGACAGTTAAATGAAAAACTGTTTTTT. Its translation: CASSRGQLNEKLFF. The full variable domain, completed using reference TRBV7-9 and TRBJ1-4, is DTGVSQNPRHKITKRGQNVTFRCDPISEHNRLYWYRQTLGQGPEFLTYFQNEAQLEKSRLLSDRFSAERPKGSFSTLEIQRTEQGDSAMYLCASSRGQLNEKLFFGSGTQLSVL.

The chain carries TRBV11-1 and TRBJ1-1; 7 positions agree with TRBD1. The germline V gene has CDR1 SGHAT and CDR2 FQDESV (reference sequence). The CDR3 length is 13 residues. With 3 bases clipped from V and 3 bases from J, the junction kept 1 base outside the gene matches. Written as DNA, the CDR3 is TGTGCCAGCAGCTTTCAGGGGGACACTGAAGCTTTCTTT. Protein: CASSFQGDTEAFF.

The chain recombines TRBV28 with TRBJ2-7; D may be TRBD2 (6 bases). V lost 5 bases and J lost 3, with 14 bases in between. Germline CDR1 and CDR2: MDHEN and SYDVKM. The CDR3 runs to 14 residues. This chain's CDR3 is CASSIGDLFYEQYF. DNA for the CDR3: TGTGCCAGCAGTATTGGGGACTTATTCTACGAGCAGTACTTC.

This sequence joins TRBV5-6 and TRBJ1-6; D ambiguous. Germline CDR1 SGHDT, CDR2 YYEEEE. Trimming took off 2 bases at V and 10 bases at J, with 16 bases between the two ends. The CDR3 contains 15 residues. CDR3 bases: TGTGCCAGCAGCTTTAAAAGGGCGCCTGGGTCACCCCTCCACTTT. Protein: CASSFKRAPGSPLHF.

V gene TRBV7-2 combines with J gene TRBJ2-7; 7 positions agree with TRBD2. V was pared by 3 bases and J by 5 bases, with 10 bases of the junction left unmatched. From germline, CDR1 is SGHTA and CDR2 FQGNSA. The CDR3 loop spans 15 amino acids. CDR3 coding DNA: TGTGCCAGCAGCTTCACAACGGGAGGAGGAAACGAGCAGTACTTC. It codes for CASSFTTGGGNEQYF.

This chain uses TRBV3-1 (or the pseudogene TRBV3-2) with TRBJ1-1, with 7 bases aligning to TRBD1. This CDR3 is built from 14 residues. V lost 4 bases to trimming and J lost 11 bases; unmatched junction nucleotides: 13. Germline V gene lookup returns CDR1 LGHDT and CDR2 YNNKEL (reference sequence). Here the CDR3 reads CASSPLLGGPLAFF. The CDR3, as DNA: TGTGCCAGCAGCCCCTTATTAGGGGGCCCCTTGGCTTTCTTT.

The rearrangement uses TRBV2 and TRBJ2-5; 12 bases agree with TRBD1. Germline V gene data show CDR1 as SNHLY and CDR2 as FYNNEI. The CDR3 totals 17 residues. After removal of 6 bases from V and 0 bases from J, the junction contained 8 bases not matched to a gene. For the CDR3, the DNA is TGTGCCAGCAGACCCGGGACAGGGGGCGCTTACCAAGAGACCCAGTACTTC. Translating gives CASRPGTGGAYQETQYF.

The chain employs TRBV19 and TRBJ1-4, with a weak D call TRBD1 (5 bases). With 2 bases removed from V and 8 bases from J, the gap between germline ends came to 21 bases. Germline lookup yields CDR1 LNHDA and CDR2 SQIVND (reference sequence). The CDR3 consists of 17 residues. The CDR3 bases are TGTGCCAGTAGTATATCAACCCGGGGCAGGGTGGAGGAAAAACTGTTTTTT. Protein: CASSISTRGRVEEKLFF.

V gene TRBV20-1 combines with J gene TRBJ2-1; D perhaps matches TRBD1 (7 bases). This CDR3 is built from 14 residues. V was trimmed by 3 bases and J by 8 bases, leaving 17 bases between them. Looked up from germline, CDR1 is DFQATT and CDR2 is SNEGSKA (reference sequence). CDR3 protein: CSASLWGRGDEQFF. Here the CDR3 DNA reads TGCAGTGCTAGTCTATGGGGCAGGGGGGATGAGCAGTTCTTC.

This sequence joins TRBV4-2 and TRBJ1-1; D remains ambiguous. Trimming removed 0 bases from V and 13 bases from J, with 9 bases in between. CDR3 size: 11 residues. Germline V CDR1 and CDR2: LGHNA, YNFKEQ. The CDR3 nucleotides read TGTGCCAGCAGCCAAGAGACGCGGAATTTCTTT. Its protein product is CASSQETRNFF.

The V call is TRBV28, the J call TRBJ1-5; D may be TRBD1 (6 bases). The CDR3 runs to 17 residues. Per the germline V gene, CDR1 is MDHEN and CDR2 is SYDVKM. V gave up 11 bases and J gave up 0 bases, with 23 bases separating them. CDR3 residues: CAGGREQGRDSNQPQHF. CDR3 bases: TGTGCCGGAGGGCGAGAACAGGGAAGGGATAGCAATCAGCCCCAGCATTTT.

V and J are TRBV4-3 and TRBJ2-7; no clear D. Trimming pared 4 bases from V and 0 bases from J, leaving 10 bases between. The germline V gene encodes CDR1 LGHNA and CDR2 YSLEER. The CDR3 totals 14 residues. In DNA form, the CDR3 reads TGCGCCAGCAGCCCAACTTCGAGCTCCTACGAGCAGTACTTC. As protein: CASSPTSSSYEQYF.

The table lists this clone with a few counts. The chain couples TRBV3-1 (or the pseudogene TRBV3-2) to TRBJ1-4; D gene unclear. CDR3 length equals 11 residues. Deletions cut 4 bases from V and 5 bases from J, with 2 bases between. Germline-derived CDR1 and CDR2 are LGHDT and YNNKEL (reference sequence). The CDR3 is CASSLNEKLFF. The DNA of the CDR3 is TGTGCCAGCAGCCTGAATGAAAAACTGTTTTTT.

The rearrangement uses TRBV9 and TRBJ2-1; TRBD2 aligns across 10 bases. In germline, CDR1 is SGDLS, CDR2 YYNGEE. The CDR3 consists of 16 residues. J was trimmed by 9 bases and V by 0 bases; bases with no gene match: 9. The CDR3: CASSVVPSGSLGEQFF. The CDR3, as DNA: TGTGCCAGCAGCGTAGTTCCTAGCGGGAGTCTAGGTGAGCAGTTCTTC. Combining the CDR3 with reference TRBV9 and TRBJ2-1 gives the whole variable domain DSGVTQTPKHLITATGQRVTLRCSPRSGDLSVYWYQQSLDQGLQFLIQYYNGEERAKGNILERFSAQQFPDLHSELNLSSLELGDSALYFCASSVVPSGSLGEQFFGPGTRLTVL.

The gene calls are TRBV6-5 and TRBJ1-2, with TRBD1 matching over 10 bases. This CDR3 region has 14 residues. V shed 6 bases and J 4 bases; nucleotides not matched to a gene: 5. Per the germline V gene, CDR1 is MNHEY and CDR2 is SVGAGI. CDR3 residues: CASRSGQGTYGYTF. As DNA, the CDR3 is TGTGCCAGCAGGTCGGGACAGGGGACCTATGGCTACACCTTC.

The gene calls are TRBV5-1 and TRBJ2-5, with D possibly TRBD1 on 7 matching bases. Germline CDR1 reads SGHRS; CDR2 reads YFSETQ. Trimming cost V 0 bases and J 5 bases, with 8 bases left between them. The CDR3 has 13 residues. CDR3 region: CASSLAGGETQYF. CDR3 sequence (DNA): TGCGCCAGCAGCTTGGCAGGGGGGGAGACCCAGTACTTC. The entire variable domain, with the rest obtained from reference TRBV5-1 and TRBJ2-5, is as follows: KAGVTQTPRYLIKTRGQQVTLSCSPISGHRSVSWYQQTPGQGLQFLFEYFSETQRNKGNFPGRFSGRQFSNSRSEMNVSTLELGDSALYLCASSLAGGETQYFGPGTRLLVL.

The chain has TRBV28 and TRBJ1-2; 9 bases map to TRBD1. Germline loops: CDR1 MDHEN, CDR2 SYDVKM. This CDR3 has 15 amino acids. V trimming: 5 bases; J trimming: 4 bases; junction bases outside the gene matches: 8. The CDR3 reads CASSVQGALGYGYTF. The CDR3 DNA reads as TGTGCCAGCAGTGTACAGGGGGCGCTGGGCTATGGCTACACCTTC.

The V call is TRBV30, the J call TRBJ1-5, with D unclear. The CDR3 sequence is 13 residues long. Germline CDR1 reads GTSNPN; CDR2 reads SVGIG (reference sequence). Deletions cut 3 bases from V and 3 bases from J, with 9 bases between. CDR3 protein: CAWSRGINQPQHF. CDR3 DNA: TGTGCCTGGAGCCGCGGGATCAATCAGCCCCAGCATTTT.

V is TRBV6-5 and J is TRBJ1-2, with D perhaps matching TRBD1 (5 bases). The CDR3 has 14 amino acids. Germline V gene data show CDR1 as MNHEY and CDR2 as SVGAGI. Trimming pared 7 bases from V and 8 bases from J, leaving 20 bases between. CDR3 nucleotides: TGTGCCAGCATCGAACCGGGACGGGGGTTCGGCTACACCTTC. This codes for CASIEPGRGFGYTF.

The gene calls are TRBV7-2 and TRBJ1-2; D is undetermined. Germline CDR1 is SGHTA and CDR2 is FQGNSA. The CDR3 is made up of 12 amino acids. The V end lost 4 bases, the J end lost 8 bases, and 11 bases lay between the germline ends. CDR3 loop: CASSSSQGGYTF. DNA for the CDR3: TGTGCCAGCAGCTCCAGCCAAGGCGGCTACACCTTC.

This chain connects TRBV19 to TRBJ2-1, with TRBD1 identical over 7 bases. This CDR3 has 13 residues. Looked up from germline, CDR1 is LNHDA and CDR2 is SQIVND (reference sequence). The trim removed 8 bases at V and 4 bases at J, leaving 5 bases unmatched. The CDR3 DNA reads as TGTGCCAGTGCCGGGACAGCGTACAATGAGCAGTTCTTC. Translating gives CASAGTAYNEQFF.

In regard to this clone: The sample carries other DNA sequences with the same CDR3. The V gene is TRBV14, the J gene TRBJ1-5; D is ambiguous. V was trimmed by 1 base and J by 3 bases, leaving 4 bases between them. Germline V gives CDR1 SGHDN, CDR2 FVKESK. The CDR3 totals 13 residues. CDR3 residues: CASSQGLNQPQHF. CDR3 sequence (DNA): TGTGCCAGCAGCCAAGGACTCAATCAGCCCCAGCATTTT.

The CDR3 region is CASRPTSATNEKLFF. The CDR3 DNA reads TGTGCCAGCAGACCGACCAGTGCAACTAATGAAAAACTGTTTTTT. The chain couples TRBV7-9 to TRBJ1-4, with D unresolved. The CDR3 length is 15 residues. Germline V lookup: CDR1 SEHNR, CDR2 FQNEAQ (reference sequence). V lost 6 bases to trimming and J lost 0 bases, with 11 bases between them.

The chain recombines TRBV5-6 with TRBJ1-2, with a weak D call TRBD1 (5 bases). V was trimmed by 6 bases and J by 8 bases, leaving 23 bases between them. This CDR3 has 15 amino acids. Germline values: CDR1 SGHDT, CDR2 YYEEEE. The CDR3 reads CASTSPGDIMGGYTF. The CDR3 nucleotides read TGTGCCAGCACCTCGCCGGGGGATATAATGGGAGGCTACACCTTC.